This T cell receptor (beta chain) was found in a study of blood T cell repertoires in COVID-19. The table came from immunoSEQ multiplex PCR; TCRdb's copy has only in-frame clones and leaves some out. Among 61,000 or so clones listed, roughly 88% were seen once. The sequence came from a woman aged 80 or older with active COVID-19. Sequencing was done on a sample of peripheral blood.

The CDR3 region has the DNA TGTGCCAGCAGCTTGGCTAGCGGGGGGGCCTTGGATACGCAGTATTTT. Encoded protein: CASSLASGGALDTQYF. The J gene is TRBJ2-3, the V gene TRBV7-9; 12 bases align to TRBD2. Germline-derived CDR1 and CDR2 are SEHNR and FQNEAQ (reference sequence). Trimming removed 3 bases from V and 6 bases from J; junction bases left unmatched: 7. This CDR3 comprises 16 residues.